This T cell receptor (beta chain) was obtained from a study of blood T cell repertoires in COVID-19. Study overall: T cells, B-cell-depleted T cells, or PBMCs supplied cDNA or gDNA.

Data came from immunoSEQ multiplex PCR; TCRdb stores just in-frame clones and leaves some out. This sample yields about 57,000 clones, of which around 80% are seen a single time; 8.2% belongs to the top ten. V lost 5 bases and J 7 bases, leaving 27 bases between the germline ends. CDR1 and CDR2 (germline): SEHNR, FQNEAQ (reference sequence). This CDR3 spans 17 amino acids. This TCR derives from an elderly woman with acute or convalescent COVID-19. Sequenced input: peripheral blood. The V call is TRBV7-9, the J call TRBJ2-7, with D perhaps matching TRBD2 (5 bases). The CDR3: CASSPPGPRSSPGEQYF. CDR3 bases: TGTGCCAGCAGCCCACCCGGACCACGGAGCTCCCCGGGGGAGCAGTACTTC. The entire variable domain, with the rest obtained from reference TRBV7-9 and TRBJ2-7, is as follows: DTGVSQNPRHKITKRGQNVTFRCDPISEHNRLYWYRQTLGQGPEFLTYFQNEAQLEKSRLLSDRFSAERPKGSFSTLEIQRTEQGDSAMYLCASSPPGPRSSPGEQYFGPGTRLTVT.